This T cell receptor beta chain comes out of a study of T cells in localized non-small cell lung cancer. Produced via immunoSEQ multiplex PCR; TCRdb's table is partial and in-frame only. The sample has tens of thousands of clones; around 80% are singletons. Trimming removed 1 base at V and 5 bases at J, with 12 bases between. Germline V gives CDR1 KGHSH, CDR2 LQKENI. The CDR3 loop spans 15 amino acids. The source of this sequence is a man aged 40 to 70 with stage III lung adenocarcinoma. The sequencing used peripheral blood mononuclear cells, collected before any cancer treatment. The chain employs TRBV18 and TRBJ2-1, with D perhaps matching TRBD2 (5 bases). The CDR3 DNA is TGTGCCAGCTCACCACGCGAAGGACTGGACAATGAGCAGTTCTTC. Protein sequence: CASSPREGLDNEQFF. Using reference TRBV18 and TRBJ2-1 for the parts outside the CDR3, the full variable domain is NAGVMQNPRHLVRRRGQEARLRCSPMKGHSHVYWYRQLPEEGLKFMVYLQKENIIDESGMPKERFSAEFPKEGPSILRIQQVVRGDSAAYFCASSPREGLDNEQFFGPGTRLTVL.